This T cell receptor (beta chain) was found in a study of cytomegalovirus exposure and HLA in healthy donors. This clone was seen only once. Its specificity is unknown. Study-level points and caveats: According to a later analysis, donors in an Asian-associated ancestry cluster reportedly had fewer N-insertions than the roughly 670-donor mean.

V shed 2 bases and J shed 2 bases, with 11 bases lying between them. CDR3 length: 15 residues. The V gene's germline CDR1 is SGHDN and CDR2 FVKESK. Researchers ran the PCR with 60 Vbeta and 13 Jbeta primers. TCRdb's copy holds only in-frame clones and misses some; the assay was immunoSEQ multiplex PCR. Of under 110,000 clones listed, roughly four fifths are singletons. The TCR originated in a man over 45 in good health and CMV-seronegative. V gene TRBV14 combines with J gene TRBJ2-3; D is perhaps TRBD1 (6 bases). The sequenced sample was PBMCs. The CDR3 sequence is CASSQRGSPTDTQYF. CDR3 nucleotides: TGTGCCAGCAGCCAAAGGGGGAGCCCCACAGATACGCAGTATTTT.